Listed here are 17 T cell receptor beta chains from one sample, sequenced in a study of T cell responses to AZD1222 COVID-19 vaccine. TCRdb keeps only in-frame clones here, not all; method: immunoSEQ multiplex PCR. The table records around 78,000 clones, around 87% of them present only once. The material sequenced was peripheral blood, taken on day 0 of AZD1222 vaccination. Receptors were obtained from an adult in good health.

The V gene is TRBV7-8, the J gene TRBJ2-7; D uncertain. Trimming removed 3 bases from V and 6 bases from J, with 15 bases in between. The CDR3 loop spans 14 amino acids. Looked up from germline, CDR1 is SGHVS and CDR2 is FQNEAQ. The CDR3 nucleotides read TGTGCCAGCAGCTTGAACCGCAGGTATGGCGAGCAGTACTTC. Translated: CASSLNRRYGEQYF.

The chain recombines TRBV4-2 with TRBJ2-3; TRBD1 is a possible D gene (5 bases). The germline V and J ends were trimmed by 0 bases and 4 bases, with 5 bases remaining between them. The CDR3 contains 13 residues. From germline, CDR1 is LGHNA and CDR2 YNFKEQ. This CDR3 reads CASSQEGPDTQYF. CDR3 in DNA: TGTGCCAGCAGCCAAGAGGGGCCAGATACGCAGTATTTT.

The chain uses TRBV28 and TRBJ1-6; 11 bases are shared with TRBD1. This CDR3 is 17 amino acids long. CDR1 is MDHEN, CDR2 SYDVKM, per germline. V was clipped by 4 bases and J by 6 bases; unmatched bases: 8. The CDR3 bases are TGTGCCAGCAGTTGGGCGGACAGGGGGCGCGGTAATTCACCCCTCCACTTT. Its protein is CASSWADRGRGNSPLHF.

This clone was recorded once. One junction end disagrees with the germline gene, perhaps due to a read error. The rearrangement links TRBV12-3 or TRBV12-4 to TRBJ2-1; a possible D gene is TRBD2 (5 bases). The CDR3 totals 12 residues. CDR3 sequence (DNA): TGTGCCAGCAGTCTAGCCCACAATGAGCAGTTCTTC. This sequence encodes CASSLAHNEQFF.

DNA of the CDR3: TGTGCCATCACTCGTGAACAGGGGACCTACGAGCAGTACTTC. The encoded protein is CAITREQGTYEQYF. The chain employs TRBV10-3 and TRBJ2-5; 7 nucleotides line up with TRBD1. The assigned J gene may be wrong: the sequence end matches TRBJ2-7 better. Germline lookup yields CDR1 ENHRY and CDR2 SYGVKD. The CDR3 spans 14 residues.

This rearrangement joins TRBV25-1 to TRBJ1-1; D is unresolved. The CDR3 is 11 residues long. Deletions cut 8 bases from V and 0 bases from J, with 4 bases between. Germline V gives CDR1 MGHDK, CDR2 SYGVNS. The CDR3 loop reads CASLLNTEAFF. The CDR3 DNA follows: TGTGCCAGCTTATTGAACACTGAAGCTTTCTTT.

This clone was picked up one time. V and J are TRBV6-5 and TRBJ2-1; 10 bases are a match to TRBD2. J lost 6 bases, V lost 7 bases, and 3 bases had no gene match. Germline V gene sequence: CDR1 MNHEY, CDR2 SVGAGI. The CDR3 contains 13 residues. CDR3 residues: CASTLAGTNEQFF. In nucleotides, the CDR3 is TGTGCCAGCACACTAGCGGGGACCAATGAGCAGTTCTTC.

The CDR3 loop is CASSLEAGAYEQYF. The CDR3 bases are TGTGCCAGCAGCTTGGAGGCAGGAGCCTACGAGCAGTACTTC. The J gene is TRBJ2-7, the V gene TRBV5-4; no reliable D call. The CDR3 has 14 residues. Germline V gene lookup returns CDR1 SGHNT and CDR2 YYREEE (reference sequence). Between the trimmed V and J ends, which lost 0 bases and 2 bases, there was a span of 9 bases.

This rearrangement joins TRBV6-1 to TRBJ1-2; possibly TRBD1 for D (5 bases). The germline V gene has CDR1 MNHNS and CDR2 SASEGT. The length of the CDR3 is 14 residues. V lost 1 base, J lost 7 bases, and 13 bases lay in between. CDR3 residues: CASSEGLEGLGYTF. Here the CDR3 DNA reads TGTGCCAGCAGTGAAGGACTCGAGGGGCTTGGCTACACCTTC.

The chain has TRBV9 and TRBJ1-1; 11 bases fit TRBD1. This CDR3 has 15 amino acids. Germline V gives CDR1 SGDLS, CDR2 YYNGEE. V shed 7 bases and J 4 bases; nucleotides not matched to a gene: 9. DNA for the CDR3: TGTGCCAGCTCCATGGGACAGGGGGTGGGCACTGAAGCTTTCTTT. It specifies CASSMGQGVGTEAFF.

This clone was picked up a small number of times. V usage is TRBV7-3 and J usage is TRBJ2-2; no clear D gene. This CDR3 has 14 residues. The V end lost 2 bases, the J end lost 1 base, and 5 bases lay between the germline ends. Germline V gene sequence: CDR1 SGHTA, CDR2 FQGTGA. Written as DNA, the CDR3 is TGTGCCAGCAGCTTAGGACGGAACACCGGGGAGCTGTTTTTT. It translates to CASSLGRNTGELFF.

V is TRBV30 and J is TRBJ1-2, with D hard to call. CDR1 and CDR2 (germline): GTSNPN, SVGIG (reference sequence). The CDR3 is 13 amino acids. Deletions cut 3 bases from V and 1 base from J, with 9 bases between. The CDR3 loop reads CAWRMRGNYGYTF. The DNA for the CDR3 is TGTGCCTGGAGGATGCGGGGTAACTATGGCTACACCTTC.

The chain links TRBV30 to TRBJ1-5, with D hard to call. V gave up 5 bases and J gave up 2 bases, with 7 bases separating them. The CDR3 has 12 residues. The V gene's germline CDR1 is GTSNPN and CDR2 SVGIG (reference sequence). Here the CDR3 reads CAWDRGNQPQHF. CDR3 in DNA: TGTGCCTGGGACCGGGGCAATCAGCCCCAGCATTTT.

The chain combines TRBV14 with TRBJ1-1, with D unclear. Germline loops: CDR1 SGHDN, CDR2 FVKESK. The CDR3 runs 13 residues. Trimming cost V 7 bases and J 0 bases, with 9 bases left between them. The CDR3 here is CASTETMNTEAFF. The CDR3 nucleotides read TGTGCCAGCACAGAAACCATGAACACTGAAGCTTTCTTT. Looking up the rest from reference TRBV14 and TRBJ1-1 gives the full variable domain: EAGVTQFPSHSVIEKGQTVTLRCDPISGHDNLYWYRRVMGKEIKFLLHFVKESKQDESGMPNNRFLAERTGGTYSTLKVQPAELEDSGVYFCASTETMNTEAFFGQGTRLTVV.

The chain joins TRBV5-1 to TRBJ2-4; tentative D call: TRBD2 (6 bases). V was trimmed by 4 bases and J by 0 bases, leaving 8 bases between them. This CDR3 has 14 residues. Germline V gene lookup returns CDR1 SGHRS and CDR2 YFSETQ. CDR3 loop: CASSQGLAKNIQYF. The CDR3 nucleotides are TGCGCCAGCAGCCAGGGACTAGCCAAAAACATTCAGTACTTC.

This clone has just one count. This chain joins TRBV3-1 (or the pseudogene TRBV3-2) and TRBJ2-3; D may correspond to TRBD1 or TRBD2 (6 bases each). The CDR3 runs 13 residues. V was shortened by 4 bases and J by 8 bases, with 13 bases between the two germline ends. Germline V gene lookup returns CDR1 LGHDT and CDR2 YNNKEL (reference sequence). CDR3 in amino acids: CASSRQGGGTQYF. CDR3 coding DNA: TGTGCCAGCAGCCGTCAAGGAGGGGGTACGCAGTATTTT.

This rearrangement joins TRBV28 to TRBJ2-2; D possibly corresponds to TRBD2 (5 bases). The V end lost 4 bases, the J end lost 5 bases, and 20 bases lay between the germline ends. CDR1 is MDHEN, CDR2 SYDVKM, per germline. This CDR3 has 17 residues. As DNA, the CDR3 is TGTGCCAGCAGTTCGAACCAAAGTCCGACGGGGACCGGGGAGCTGTTTTTT. This translates into CASSSNQSPTGTGELFF.